The 13 T cell receptor beta chains below were found in one sample sequenced in a study of T cells in Graves' hyperthyroidism and ophthalmopathy. From RNA transcripts, TCR beta CDR3 regions were amplified. HTBI primers were employed in a first-round RT-PCR of the TCR CDR3. Via MiXCR, TCRdb re-called the multiplex PCR reads, giving one row per CDR3 protein. The sample includes some 570,000 distinct CDR3 sequences, over 15% of them seen just once. The specimen sequenced was blood. The source of these receptors is a woman between 18 and 29 years old with Graves' ophthalmopathy.

V usage is TRBV27 and J usage is TRBJ2-7; 8 bases fit TRBD1. Germline values: CDR1 MNHEY, CDR2 SMNVEV (reference sequence). The CDR3 runs 14 residues. Losses at the gene ends were 10 bases for V and 7 bases for J; bases not matched to a gene: 15. The CDR3 here is CATRQGPRSGEQYF. DNA for the CDR3: TGTGCCACGCGACAGGGGCCCCGTTCGGGAGAGCAGTACTTC.

V gene TRBV15 combines with J gene TRBJ1-1; 7 bases align to TRBD1. The J segment lost 7 bases and the V segment lost 9 bases, leaving 5 bases of the junction unmatched. There are 11 residues in the CDR3. Germline V lookup: CDR1 LNHNV, CDR2 YYDKDF (reference sequence). The chain's CDR3 is CATMRQGEAFF. Here the CDR3 DNA reads TGTGCCACTATGAGACAGGGTGAAGCTTTCTTT.

This clonotype was counted ten times or more. The V and J genes are TRBV12-3 or TRBV12-4 and TRBJ1-5; D is unclear. Trimming shortened V by 2 bases and J by 4 bases, and 6 bases separated the two germline ends. The CDR3 is made up of 13 amino acids. The CDR3 is CASSLRRNQPQHF. CDR3 coding DNA: TGTGCCAGCAGTTTAAGGAGAAATCAGCCCCAGCATTTT.

CDR3 sequence (DNA): TGTGCCACGGGGAGCCTCTATGGCTACACCTTC. Amino acids: CATGSLYGYTF. The chain recombines TRBV25-1 with TRBJ1-2, with D hard to call. This CDR3 is 11 amino acids long. V dropped 10 bases and J dropped 4 bases, with 10 bases sitting between them. Germline V lookup: CDR1 MGHDK, CDR2 SYGVNS.

This clonotype was recorded many times. The chain has TRBV27 and TRBJ2-5, with D possibly being TRBD2 (5 bases). This CDR3 contains 15 residues. Per germline, CDR1 MNHEY and CDR2 SMNVEV (reference sequence). Deletions cut 0 bases from V and 4 bases from J, with 12 bases between. CDR3 sequence (DNA): TGTGCCAGCAGTTTATCATACGGGGAAGGAGAGACCCAGTACTTC. As protein: CASSLSYGEGETQYF.

This clonotype was picked up many times. The gene calls are TRBV5-1 and TRBJ1-6; D is perhaps TRBD1 (5 bases). V was cut by 4 bases and J by 5 bases, with 10 bases left in between. Per germline, CDR1 SGHRS and CDR2 YFSETQ. This CDR3 comprises 14 residues. The CDR3 region is CASSLGGDNSPLHF. The DNA for the CDR3 is TGCGCCAGCAGCCTGGGGGGGGATAATTCACCCCTCCACTTT.

In its sample, this clonotype was seen many times. The chain employs TRBV11-2 and TRBJ1-2; D gene uncertain. V lost 4 bases, J lost 0 bases, and 6 bases lay in between. Germline V lookup: CDR1 SGHAT, CDR2 FQNNGV. CDR3 length: 13 amino acids. CDR3 sequence reads: CASSSRTNYGYTF. In nucleotides, the CDR3 is TGTGCCAGCAGCTCCCGGACTAACTATGGCTACACCTTC.

The table lists this clonotype with many counts. The CDR3 bases are TGTGCCAGCAGTTCCACTAGCGAACCCTACAATGAGCAGTTCTTC. Translation: CASSSTSEPYNEQFF. The rearrangement joins TRBV27 to TRBJ2-1, with TRBD2 identical over 7 bases. The V gene end was trimmed by 4 bases and the J gene end by 2 bases; junction bases not matched to a gene: 5. CDR3 length: 15 residues. Germline CDR1 is MNHEY and CDR2 is SMNVEV (reference sequence).

This clonotype was counted a few times. This may come from a read error, since a much larger clone is one base off. V is TRBV12-3 or TRBV12-4 and J is TRBJ2-1; no firm D call. The CDR3 runs 13 residues. The DNA of the CDR3 is TGTGCCAGCAGTCCCTCATTTCACAATGGGCAGTTCTTC. Amino acids: CASSPSFHNGQFF.

This clonotype has more than one count but fewer than ten. The rearrangement links TRBV7-9 to TRBJ1-1; TRBD1 matches 8 bases. With 3 bases clipped from V and 0 bases from J, the junction kept 6 bases outside the gene matches. The CDR3 contains 16 residues. Germline V gives CDR1 SEHNR, CDR2 FQNEAQ (reference sequence). In DNA, the CDR3 is TGTGCCAGCAGCTTTTCCGGGACAGGCATGAACACTGAAGCTTTCTTT. This codes for CASSFSGTGMNTEAFF.

This clonotype has a count of ten or more. CDR3 coding DNA: TGTGCCAGCACAACTCCACAGGAAAACGAGCAGTACTTC. This encodes CASTTPQENEQYF. The chain carries TRBV6-2 or TRBV6-3 and TRBJ2-7; possibly TRBD1 for D (5 bases). Germline values: CDR1 MNHEY, CDR2 SVGEGT. V was cut by 7 bases and J by 5 bases, with 15 bases left in between. The CDR3 extends over 13 amino acids.

This clonotype was counted only a few times. The CDR3 DNA reads TGCGCCAGCAGCCAAGTTGGAGGGCGGTCCTACGAGCAGTACTTC. Its protein product is CASSQVGGRSYEQYF. This chain connects TRBV4-3 to TRBJ2-7; a possible D gene is TRBD2 (6 bases). CDR1 and CDR2 from the germline V gene are LGHNA and YSLEER. V was pared by 1 base and J by 1 base, with 11 bases between. The CDR3 length is 15 residues.

The V call is TRBV24-1, the J call TRBJ2-2; 7 bases agree with TRBD1. Germline values: CDR1 KGHDR, CDR2 SFDVKD. This CDR3 comprises 15 residues. Germline trimming cut 7 bases from V and 1 base from J; bases unmatched to any gene: 5. In DNA form, the CDR3 reads TGTGCCACCAGATCCGGGACAGTGAACACCGGGGAGCTGTTTTTT. This sequence encodes CATRSGTVNTGELFF.